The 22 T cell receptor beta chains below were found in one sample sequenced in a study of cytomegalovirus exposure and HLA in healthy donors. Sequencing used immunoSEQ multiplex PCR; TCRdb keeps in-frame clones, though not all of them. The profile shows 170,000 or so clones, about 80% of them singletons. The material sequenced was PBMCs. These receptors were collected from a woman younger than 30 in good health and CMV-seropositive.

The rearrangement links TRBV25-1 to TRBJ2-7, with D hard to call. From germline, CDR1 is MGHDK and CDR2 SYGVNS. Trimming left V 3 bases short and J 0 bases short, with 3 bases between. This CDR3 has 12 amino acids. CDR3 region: CASSDRSYEQYF. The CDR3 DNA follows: TGTGCCAGCAGTGATCGCTCCTACGAGCAGTACTTC.

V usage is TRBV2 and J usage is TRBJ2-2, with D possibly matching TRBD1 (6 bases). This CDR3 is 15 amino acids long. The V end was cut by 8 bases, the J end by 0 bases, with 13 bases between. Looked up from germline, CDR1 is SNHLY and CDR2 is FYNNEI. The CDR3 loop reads CASGWTETNTGELFF. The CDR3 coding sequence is TGTGCCAGCGGCTGGACAGAGACGAACACCGGGGAGCTGTTTTTT.

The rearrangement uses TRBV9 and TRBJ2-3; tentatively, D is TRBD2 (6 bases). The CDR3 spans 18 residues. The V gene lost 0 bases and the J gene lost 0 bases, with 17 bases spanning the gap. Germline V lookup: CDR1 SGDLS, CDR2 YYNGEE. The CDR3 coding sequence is TGTGCCAGCAGCGTAGCAAGGTCTGGCGGGGAGAGCACAGATACGCAGTATTTT. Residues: CASSVARSGGESTDTQYF.

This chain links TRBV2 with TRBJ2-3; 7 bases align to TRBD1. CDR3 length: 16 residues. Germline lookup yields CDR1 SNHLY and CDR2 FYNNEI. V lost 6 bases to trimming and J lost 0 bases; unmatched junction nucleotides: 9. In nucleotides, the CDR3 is TGTGCCAGCAGGACTAACAGGGGCCTAAGCACAGATACGCAGTATTTT. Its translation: CASRTNRGLSTDTQYF.

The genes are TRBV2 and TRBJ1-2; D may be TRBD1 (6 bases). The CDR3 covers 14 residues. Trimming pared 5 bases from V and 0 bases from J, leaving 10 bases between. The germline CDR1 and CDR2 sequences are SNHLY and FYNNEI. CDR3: CASSSTGSNYGYTF. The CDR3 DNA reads TGTGCCAGCAGTTCGACAGGCTCTAACTATGGCTACACCTTC.

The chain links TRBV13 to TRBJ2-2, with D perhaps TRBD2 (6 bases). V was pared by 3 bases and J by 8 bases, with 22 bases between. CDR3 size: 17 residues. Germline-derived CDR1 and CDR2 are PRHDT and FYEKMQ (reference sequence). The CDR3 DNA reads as TGTGCCAGCAGCTTCCGGGGGTCGGGCGGTCCGGCTGGGGAGCTGTTTTTT. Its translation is CASSFRGSGGPAGELFF.

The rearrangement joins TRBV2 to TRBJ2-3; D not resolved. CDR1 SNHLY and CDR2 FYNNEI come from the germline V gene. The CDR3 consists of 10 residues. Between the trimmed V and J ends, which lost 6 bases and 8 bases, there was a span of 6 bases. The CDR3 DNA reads TGTGCCAGCAGCGAGGTTACGCAGTATTTT. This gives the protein CASSEVTQYF.

The CDR3 loop reads CASSARSSIPSEQYF. CDR3 DNA sequence: TGTGCCAGCAGCGCTCGCTCTAGTATCCCCTCCGAGCAGTACTTC. This rearrangement joins TRBV9 to TRBJ2-7; D gene uncertain. The V end lost 3 bases, the J end lost 6 bases, and 19 bases lay between the germline ends. The germline gives CDR1 SGDLS, CDR2 YYNGEE. The CDR3 is 15 residues long. Together with reference TRBV9 and TRBJ2-7, the CDR3 gives the full variable domain: DSGVTQTPKHLITATGQRVTLRCSPRSGDLSVYWYQQSLDQGLQFLIQYYNGEERAKGNILERFSAQQFPDLHSELNLSSLELGDSALYFCASSARSSIPSEQYFGPGTRLTVT.

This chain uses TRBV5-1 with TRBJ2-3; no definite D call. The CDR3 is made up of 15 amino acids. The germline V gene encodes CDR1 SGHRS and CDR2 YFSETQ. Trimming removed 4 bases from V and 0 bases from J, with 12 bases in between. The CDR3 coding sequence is TGCGCCAGCAGCCTCCAAACACCTAGCACAGATACGCAGTATTTT. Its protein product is CASSLQTPSTDTQYF.

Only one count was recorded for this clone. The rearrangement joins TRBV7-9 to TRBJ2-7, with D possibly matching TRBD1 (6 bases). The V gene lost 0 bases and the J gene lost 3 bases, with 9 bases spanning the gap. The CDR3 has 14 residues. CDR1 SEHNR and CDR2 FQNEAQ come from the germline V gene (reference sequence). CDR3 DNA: TGTGCCAGCAGCTTAGCCACAGGGAACTACGAGCAGTACTTC. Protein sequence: CASSLATGNYEQYF.

CDR3 nucleotide sequence: TGCGCCAGCAGCCCAGAGCGGACAGGGAAGTACGAGCAGTACTTC. Its translation: CASSPERTGKYEQYF. This chain joins TRBV4-1 and TRBJ2-7, with TRBD1 identical over 8 bases. V trimming: 4 bases; J trimming: 4 bases; junction bases outside the gene matches: 9. Germline V CDR1 and CDR2: MGHRA, YSYEKL. The CDR3 runs to 15 residues.

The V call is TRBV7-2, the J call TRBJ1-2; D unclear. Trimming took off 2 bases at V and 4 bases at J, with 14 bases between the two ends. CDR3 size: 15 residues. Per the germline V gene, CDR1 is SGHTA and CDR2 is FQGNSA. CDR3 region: CASSLSNKWSYGYTF. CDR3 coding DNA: TGTGCCAGCAGCTTATCGAACAAGTGGAGCTATGGCTACACCTTC.

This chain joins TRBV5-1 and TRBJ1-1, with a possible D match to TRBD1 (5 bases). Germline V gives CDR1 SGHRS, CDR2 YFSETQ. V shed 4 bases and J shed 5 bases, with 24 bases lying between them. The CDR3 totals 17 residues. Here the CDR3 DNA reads TGCGCCAGCAGCCCGATTGGGGTAGCTCGGGGGAAGACTGAAGCTTTCTTT. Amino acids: CASSPIGVARGKTEAFF.

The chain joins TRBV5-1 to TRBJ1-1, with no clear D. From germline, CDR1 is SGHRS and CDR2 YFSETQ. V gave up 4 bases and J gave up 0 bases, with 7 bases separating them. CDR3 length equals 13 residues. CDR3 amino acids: CASSVYMNTEAFF. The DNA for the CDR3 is TGCGCCAGCAGCGTTTATATGAACACTGAAGCTTTCTTT.

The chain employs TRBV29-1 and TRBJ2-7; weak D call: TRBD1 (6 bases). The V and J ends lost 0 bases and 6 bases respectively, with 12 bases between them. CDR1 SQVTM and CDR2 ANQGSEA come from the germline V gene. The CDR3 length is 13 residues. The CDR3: CSVEEGAGAEQYF. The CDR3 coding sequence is TGCAGCGTTGAAGAAGGGGCAGGGGCCGAGCAGTACTTC.

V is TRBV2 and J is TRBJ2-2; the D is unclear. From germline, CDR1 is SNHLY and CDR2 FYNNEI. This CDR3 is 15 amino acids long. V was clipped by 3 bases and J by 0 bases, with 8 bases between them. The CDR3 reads CASSDRQANTGELFF. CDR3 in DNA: TGTGCCAGCAGTGACAGGCAGGCGAACACCGGGGAGCTGTTTTTT. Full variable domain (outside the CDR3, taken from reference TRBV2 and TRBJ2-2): EPEVTQTPSHQVTQMGQEVILRCVPISNHLYFYWYRQILGQKVEFLVSFYNNEISEKSEIFDDQFSVERPDGSNFTLKIRSTKLEDSAMYFCASSDRQANTGELFFGEGSRLTVL.

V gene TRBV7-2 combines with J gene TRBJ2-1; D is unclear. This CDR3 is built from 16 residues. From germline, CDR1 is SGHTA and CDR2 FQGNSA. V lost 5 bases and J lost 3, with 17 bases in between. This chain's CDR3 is CASSPDSGNFYNEQFF. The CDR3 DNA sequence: TGTGCCAGCAGCCCAGATTCGGGTAACTTCTACAATGAGCAGTTCTTC.

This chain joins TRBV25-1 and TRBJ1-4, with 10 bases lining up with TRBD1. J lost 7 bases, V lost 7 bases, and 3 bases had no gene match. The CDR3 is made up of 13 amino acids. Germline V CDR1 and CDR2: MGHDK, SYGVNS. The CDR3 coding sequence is TGTGCCAGCAACCGGGACAGGGGTGAAAAACTGTTTTTT. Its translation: CASNRDRGEKLFF.

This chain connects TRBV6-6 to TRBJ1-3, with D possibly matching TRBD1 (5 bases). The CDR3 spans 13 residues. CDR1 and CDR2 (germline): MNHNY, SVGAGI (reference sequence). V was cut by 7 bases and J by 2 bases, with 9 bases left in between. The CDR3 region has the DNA TGTGCCAGCACCCAGGGTACTGGAAACACCATATATTTT. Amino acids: CASTQGTGNTIYF.

The chain's CDR3 is CASSYGGAGEKLFF. The CDR3 coding sequence is TGTGCCAGCAGTTACGGGGGGGCTGGGGAAAAACTGTTTTTT. This sequence joins TRBV6-6 and TRBJ1-4, with D possibly TRBD1 on 6 matching bases. CDR3 length: 14 residues. V gave up 2 bases and J gave up 8 bases, with 12 bases separating them. Germline CDR1 and CDR2: MNHNY and SVGAGI (reference sequence).

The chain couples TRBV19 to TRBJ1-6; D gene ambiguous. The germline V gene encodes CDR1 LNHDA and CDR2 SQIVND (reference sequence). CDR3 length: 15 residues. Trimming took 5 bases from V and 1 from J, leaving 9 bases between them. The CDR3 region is CASSPAGSYNSPLHF. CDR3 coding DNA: TGTGCCAGTAGTCCTGCGGGTTCCTATAATTCACCCCTCCACTTT.

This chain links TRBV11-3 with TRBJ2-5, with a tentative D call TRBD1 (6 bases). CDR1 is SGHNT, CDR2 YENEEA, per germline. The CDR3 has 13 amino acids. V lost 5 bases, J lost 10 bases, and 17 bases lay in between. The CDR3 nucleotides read TGTGCCAGCAGCGAACAGGGTTCTCAGGACCAGTACTTC. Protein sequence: CASSEQGSQDQYF.